These 20 T cell receptor beta chains were all obtained from the same sample, sequenced in a study of identical twins. TCRdb passed the 5' RACE reads through MiXCR, listing each CDR3 protein once. Of 450,000 to 600,000 distinct CDR3 sequences listed, 20% to 25% are singletons. These data were likewise used in another study, on yellow fever vaccine responses in identical twins.

Input material: CD4+ T cells sorted from blood. All receptors derive from a woman between 18 and 30 years old in good health.

This clonotype was recorded only once. The chain couples TRBV12-2 to TRBJ2-5; the table's D call of TRBD1 was not tested on the DNA. TRBV12-2 is marked as a pseudogene. This CDR3 spans 13 amino acids. DNA of the CDR3: TGTGCAAGTCCCCCGGGGGGCCAAGAGACCCAGTACTTC. Its translation: CASPPGGQETQYF.

This clonotype turned up a few times. This chain links TRBV3-1 with TRBJ2-5; a possible D gene is TRBD1 (5 bases). The CDR3 runs 14 residues. Germline CDR1 and CDR2: LGHDT and YNNKEL (reference sequence). The germline V and J ends were trimmed by 4 bases and 4 bases, with 13 bases remaining between them. The CDR3 nucleotides read TGTGCCAGCAGCCTGAAAGGGGCCGGAGAGACCCAGTACTTC. Translation: CASSLKGAGETQYF.

This clonotype has only a few counts. This rearrangement joins TRBV12-3 or TRBV12-4 to TRBJ2-7, with TRBD2 identical over 10 bases. This CDR3 is 14 amino acids long. Unmatched junction bases numbered 7, after V lost 8 bases and J lost 3 bases. This CDR3 is CASGIAGGGYEQYF. As DNA, the CDR3 is TGTGCCAGCGGTATAGCGGGAGGAGGCTACGAGCAGTACTTC.

This clonotype has just a few counts. This sequence joins TRBV20-1 and TRBJ1-6; 9 bases are a match to TRBD1. The CDR3 covers 15 residues. Germline V gene sequence: CDR1 DFQATT, CDR2 SNEGSKA (reference sequence). Trimming cost V 2 bases and J 6 bases; bases outside gene matches: 5. CDR3 nucleotide sequence: TGCAGTGCTAGAACCGGGACAGGGAGTAATTCACCCCTCCACTTT. Its translation: CSARTGTGSNSPLHF.

The V gene is TRBV6-1, the J gene TRBJ2-4, with 7 bases lining up with TRBD1. Germline CDR1 reads MNHNS; CDR2 reads SASEGT. This CDR3 is 15 amino acids long. V shed 5 bases and J 9 bases; nucleotides not matched to a gene: 13. The CDR3 spells CASSRTITGAGIQYF. The DNA of the CDR3 is TGTGCCAGCAGTCGTACGATTACAGGGGCCGGCATTCAGTACTTC.

This clonotype was counted a few times. The chain couples TRBV20-1 to TRBJ2-3; 8 nucleotides align to TRBD2. The ends lost 4 bases at V and 1 base at J; junction bases unmatched: 10. This CDR3 is built from 16 residues. The germline V gene has CDR1 DFQATT and CDR2 SNEGSKA (reference sequence). CDR3 amino acids: CSATNTLTSGTDTQYF. In DNA, the CDR3 is TGCAGTGCTACAAACACACTGACTAGCGGCACAGATACGCAGTATTTT.

The rearrangement links TRBV28 to TRBJ2-7; the D gene is possibly TRBD2 (7 bases). Trimming took off 2 bases at V and 1 base at J, with 12 bases between the two ends. Per germline, CDR1 MDHEN and CDR2 SYDVKM. CDR3 length equals 15 residues. CDR3 protein: CASSLGRGLSYEQYF. Written as DNA, the CDR3 is TGTGCCAGCAGTTTAGGGCGGGGGCTTTCCTACGAGCAGTACTTC.

This clonotype was counted a few times. The CDR3: CASSLGTGRADTQYF. CDR3 nucleotide sequence: TGCGCCAGCAGCTTGGGGACAGGGAGAGCAGATACGCAGTATTTT. The genes are TRBV5-1 and TRBJ2-3, with 8 bases fitting TRBD1. Germline V lookup: CDR1 SGHRS, CDR2 YFSETQ. The CDR3 sequence is 15 residues long. V trimming: 0 bases; J trimming: 4 bases; junction bases outside the gene matches: 4.

This clonotype came up a few times. This chain joins TRBV6-5 and TRBJ1-3; D gene ambiguous. CDR3 length: 11 residues. Germline V gene data show CDR1 as MNHEY and CDR2 as SVGAGI. V was clipped by 10 bases and J by 1 base, with 5 bases between them. Here the CDR3 DNA reads TGTGCCACCATATCTGGAAACACCATATATTTT. It codes for CATISGNTIYF.

The CDR3 sequence is CASSTVNSGNTIYF. The CDR3 DNA reads TGTGCCAGCAGCACAGTGAACTCTGGAAACACCATATATTTT. This chain joins TRBV12-3 or TRBV12-4 and TRBJ1-3; D remains unclear. V was pared by 6 bases and J by 0 bases, with 9 bases between. The CDR3 is 14 amino acids.

The CDR3 loop is CSVAHGGRETQYF. Written as DNA, the CDR3 is TGCAGCGTCGCCCACGGGGGTCGGGAGACCCAGTACTTC. The chain is built from TRBV29-1 and TRBJ2-5; D is perhaps TRBD2 (6 bases). The V gene lost 6 bases and the J gene lost 5 bases, with 16 bases spanning the gap. The CDR3 has 13 amino acids. Germline-derived CDR1 and CDR2 are SQVTM and ANQGSEA.

The chain links TRBV4-1 to TRBJ2-3, with a weak D call TRBD2 (5 bases). Trimming shortened V by 5 bases and J by 6 bases, and 12 bases separated the two germline ends. The CDR3 runs to 13 residues. In germline, CDR1 is MGHRA, CDR2 YSYEKL. The CDR3 DNA sequence: TGCGCCAGCAGCTCTCAACTAGGGGATACGCAGTATTTT. Translated: CASSSQLGDTQYF.

This clonotype was seen more than once but under ten times. The rearrangement links TRBV20-1 to TRBJ2-1; possibly TRBD2 for D (5 bases). CDR3 length equals 13 residues. Trimming took off 6 bases at V and 5 bases at J, with 14 bases between the two ends. The V gene's germline CDR1 is DFQATT and CDR2 SNEGSKA (reference sequence). CDR3 nucleotides: TGCAGTGCCGCGAGTCCCGGGGACAATGAGCAGTTCTTC. Translated: CSAASPGDNEQFF.

This sequence joins TRBV27 and TRBJ2-1, with D maybe TRBD2 (6 bases). CDR1 MNHEY and CDR2 SMNVEV come from the germline V gene (reference sequence). Trimming shortened V by 5 bases and J by 3 bases, and 11 bases separated the two germline ends. The CDR3 is 14 amino acids. The CDR3 loop is CASSRRASYNEQFF. Here the CDR3 DNA reads TGTGCCAGCAGTAGGAGGGCGAGCTACAATGAGCAGTTCTTC.

The gene calls are TRBV20-1 and TRBJ1-2; 7 bases match TRBD1. The germline V gene encodes CDR1 DFQATT and CDR2 SNEGSKA (reference sequence). V shed 2 bases, J shed 1 base, and the junction held 7 bases outside the gene matches. The CDR3 is made up of 15 amino acids. In DNA, the CDR3 is TGCAGTGCTAGAAAGGGGGCCGGCAGTAACTATGGCTACACCTTC. Translating it yields CSARKGAGSNYGYTF.

The table lists this clonotype with a few counts. The chain couples TRBV10-3 to TRBJ2-3; TRBD2 matches at 7 bases. Trimming at V came to 4 bases and at J to 3 bases, leaving 4 bases not matched to a gene. This CDR3 region has 14 residues. Germline V gives CDR1 ENHRY, CDR2 SYGVKD. CDR3 protein: CAISGAGRTDTQYF. CDR3 sequence (DNA): TGTGCCATCAGTGGAGCGGGAAGGACAGATACGCAGTATTTT.

V gene TRBV11-1 combines with J gene TRBJ2-5, with TRBD2 matching 10 bases. Germline CDR1 reads SGHAT; CDR2 reads FQDESV (reference sequence). J gave up 1 base and V 5 bases, and 13 bases lay outside the gene matches. The CDR3 contains 18 residues. This chain's CDR3 is CASSTALAGVLVQETQYF. In DNA form, the CDR3 reads TGTGCCAGCAGCACCGCTCTAGCGGGAGTTCTGGTCCAAGAGACCCAGTACTTC.

This clonotype was counted only a few times. The chain joins TRBV7-9 to TRBJ2-7; maybe TRBD2 (5 bases). V dropped 1 base and J dropped 9 bases, with 16 bases sitting between them. Germline-derived CDR1 and CDR2 are SEHNR and FQNEAQ (reference sequence). The CDR3 is 14 amino acids. The CDR3 protein is CASSLGTSGIGQYF. The CDR3 DNA reads TGTGCCAGCAGCTTAGGCACGTCGGGAATAGGGCAGTACTTC. Together with reference TRBV7-9 and TRBJ2-7, the CDR3 gives the full variable domain: DTGVSQNPRHKITKRGQNVTFRCDPISEHNRLYWYRQTLGQGPEFLTYFQNEAQLEKSRLLSDRFSAERPKGSFSTLEIQRTEQGDSAMYLCASSLGTSGIGQYFGPGTRLTVT.

This chain uses TRBV19 with TRBJ2-1, with 11 bases lining up with TRBD2. J gave up 4 bases and V 6 bases, and 8 bases lay outside the gene matches. Per germline, CDR1 LNHDA and CDR2 SQIVND (reference sequence). The CDR3 extends over 16 amino acids. Here the CDR3 DNA reads TGTGCCAGTAGCTCCAGGGGACTAGCGGATTACAATGAGCAGTTCTTC. This translates into CASSSRGLADYNEQFF.

This clonotype appeared a single time. The rearrangement uses TRBV12-3 or TRBV12-4 and TRBJ2-3, with D perhaps matching TRBD2 (5 bases). Deletions cut 3 bases from V and 9 bases from J, with 10 bases between. This CDR3 is built from 12 residues. This CDR3 reads CASSFEGQTQYF. The CDR3 DNA follows: TGTGCCAGCAGTTTCGAGGGTCAGACGCAGTATTTT.